The 25 T cell receptor beta chains below were found in one sample sequenced in a study of T cell repertoires in cytomegalovirus infection. MiXCR, applied by TCRdb to the reads, yields one record per CDR3 protein. The sample contains 680,000 or so distinct CDR3 sequences, 35% to 40% of which appear only once. What was sequenced was PBMCs. The receptors shown here come from a human donor in good health (CMV status not recorded). Some clones in this sample may be carry-over from other donors' samples.

The chain links TRBV24-1 to TRBJ1-1; 11 bases are a match to TRBD1. Trimming at V came to 4 bases and at J to 11 bases, leaving 17 bases not matched to a gene. Looked up from germline, CDR1 is KGHDR and CDR2 is SFDVKD. This CDR3 is built from 17 residues. Here the CDR3 DNA reads TGTGCCACCAGTGACTCCCGGACAGGGGGCAATTCGGTTTCGGCTTTCTTT. Amino acid sequence: CATSDSRTGGNSVSAFF.

This clonotype was counted at least ten times. This chain connects TRBV6-1 to TRBJ1-1; D is unclear. With 8 bases removed from V and 7 bases from J, the gap between germline ends came to 14 bases. This CDR3 contains 12 residues. CDR1 and CDR2 from the germline V gene are MNHNS and SASEGT. The CDR3 reads CASLIGGIEAFF. The CDR3 DNA sequence: TGTGCCAGCCTAATCGGAGGGATTGAAGCTTTCTTT.

This sequence joins TRBV29-1 and TRBJ2-1; D not resolved. V was shortened by 3 bases and J by 7 bases, with 7 bases between the two germline ends. The germline gives CDR1 SQVTM, CDR2 ANQGSEA. The CDR3 totals 11 residues. The CDR3 coding sequence is TGCAGCGTTGACGGCCAAAATGAGCAGTTCTTC. Amino acid sequence: CSVDGQNEQFF.

This clonotype was found a few times. The rearrangement uses TRBV19 and TRBJ2-1; D uncertain. Trimming stripped 4 bases from V and 4 bases from J, with 14 bases between. CDR1 is LNHDA and CDR2 is SQIVND in the germline V gene (reference sequence). The CDR3 consists of 15 residues. CDR3 in DNA: TGTGCCAGTAGTAGAGTGGTCGAACTATACAATGAGCAGTTCTTC. Encoded protein: CASSRVVELYNEQFF.

J is TRBJ2-7 and V is TRBV7-9; the D is unclear. Per germline, CDR1 SEHNR and CDR2 FQNEAQ (reference sequence). Trimming pared 5 bases from V and 0 bases from J, leaving 11 bases between. This CDR3 has 14 residues. This chain's CDR3 is CASSDPQASYEQYF. DNA for the CDR3: TGTGCCAGCAGCGACCCCCAGGCCTCCTACGAGCAGTACTTC.

This clonotype was counted many times. The V gene is TRBV10-3, the J gene TRBJ1-6; unclear D gene. The V gene lost 2 bases and the J gene lost 4 bases, with 6 bases spanning the gap. The CDR3 runs to 14 residues. Looked up from germline, CDR1 is ENHRY and CDR2 is SYGVKD. The CDR3 nucleotides read TGTGCCATCAGTGAGGCCGCATATAATTCACCCCTCCACTTT. Translation: CAISEAAYNSPLHF.

This clonotype was seen a single time. This chain connects TRBV7-2 to TRBJ2-3; 12 bases map to TRBD2. The germline gives CDR1 SGHTA, CDR2 FQGNSA. This CDR3 is built from 19 residues. Trimming cost V 1 base and J 3 bases; bases outside gene matches: 11. Here the CDR3 DNA reads TGTGCCAGCAGCTTAGTTTTCGCTAGCGGGAGGGCCGGTACAGATACGCAGTATTTT. Translating gives CASSLVFASGRAGTDTQYF. The complete variable domain, with remaining parts taken from reference TRBV7-2 and TRBJ2-3, reads GAGVSQSPSNKVTEKGKDVELRCDPISGHTALYWYRQSLGQGLEFLIYFQGNSAPDKSGLPSDRFSAERTGGSVSTLTIQRTQQEDSAVYLCASSLVFASGRAGTDTQYFGPGTRLTVL.

At least ten counts were recorded for this clonotype. The chain recombines TRBV7-2 with TRBJ2-1, with 7 positions matching TRBD2. The V gene end was trimmed by 5 bases and the J gene end by 2 bases; junction bases not matched to a gene: 6. This CDR3 has 15 amino acids. Germline CDR1 SGHTA, CDR2 FQGNSA. The CDR3 nucleotides read TGTGCCAGCAGCATCAGGGAGGGAGCCTACAATGAGCAGTTCTTC. Its protein product is CASSIREGAYNEQFF.

In this sample, this clonotype turned up many times. The chain links TRBV7-6 to TRBJ2-2, with D unclear. Germline-derived CDR1 and CDR2 are SGHVS and FNYEAQ. CDR3 size: 12 residues. V lost 5 bases to trimming and J lost 8 bases, with 9 bases between them. CDR3 sequence: CASSGRQGELFF. The CDR3 bases are TGTGCCAGCAGCGGTAGACAAGGGGAGCTGTTTTTT.

CDR3 sequence: CASSIGLMNTEAFF. DNA for the CDR3: TGTGCCAGTAGTATAGGCCTCATGAACACTGAAGCTTTCTTT. V gene TRBV19 combines with J gene TRBJ1-1; D gene unclear. V lost 1 base and J lost 0, with 6 bases in between. The germline V gene encodes CDR1 LNHDA and CDR2 SQIVND (reference sequence). CDR3 length: 14 residues.

This clonotype showed up just a few times. A read error may be the cause here, since a much bigger clone is one base away. The CDR3 loop is CASSLNGDTEAFF. In nucleotides, the CDR3 is TGTGCCAGCAGCTTAAACGGGGACACTGAAGCTTTCTTT. J is TRBJ1-1 and V is TRBV7-9; no definite D call. There are 13 residues in the CDR3. CDR1 is SEHNR, CDR2 FQNEAQ, per germline (reference sequence). Trimming shortened V by 2 bases and J by 3 bases, and 7 bases separated the two germline ends.

V gene TRBV2 combines with J gene TRBJ1-4; D is perhaps TRBD1 (5 bases). The CDR3 runs to 14 residues. The germline gives CDR1 SNHLY, CDR2 FYNNEI. CDR3 nucleotides: TGTTCCCGCAAAGGGACCCCAACTAATGAAAAACTGTTTTTT. It encodes CSRKGTPTNEKLFF.

The chain links TRBV7-2 to TRBJ2-7, with a weak D call TRBD2 (5 bases). This CDR3 is built from 17 residues. V was clipped by 0 bases and J by 5 bases, with 20 bases between them. CDR1 is SGHTA and CDR2 is FQGNSA in the germline V gene. CDR3 amino acids: CASSLAFSTAGTDEQYF. The CDR3 coding sequence is TGTGCCAGCAGCTTAGCGTTTAGTACTGCGGGTACGGACGAGCAGTACTTC.

This chain connects TRBV19 to TRBJ1-5; D might be TRBD1 (6 bases). CDR3 length: 14 amino acids. Per germline, CDR1 LNHDA and CDR2 SQIVND (reference sequence). The V end was cut by 4 bases, the J end by 10 bases, with 17 bases between. CDR3 in amino acids: CASSTTGWARPQHF. The CDR3 DNA reads TGTGCCAGTAGTACGACAGGTTGGGCCCGTCCCCAGCATTTT.

This chain links TRBV14 with TRBJ2-1, with 15 bases fitting TRBD2. V lost 6 bases, J lost 1 base, and 4 bases stayed unmatched. Looked up from germline, CDR1 is SGHDN and CDR2 is FVKESK. The CDR3 is made up of 17 amino acids. CDR3 nucleotide sequence: TGTGCCAGCAGTAACGGACTAGCGGGGGGGTCCTACAATGAGCAGTTCTTC. Translation gives CASSNGLAGGSYNEQFF.

The sample holds a few counts of this clonotype. The rearrangement links TRBV19 to TRBJ2-7; D may be TRBD1 or TRBD2 (6 bases each). This CDR3 comprises 14 residues. Trimming pared 3 bases from V and 2 bases from J, leaving 11 bases between. Per the germline V gene, CDR1 is LNHDA and CDR2 is SQIVND (reference sequence). CDR3 DNA sequence: TGTGCCAGTAGTATCGGGGGCCAAACCTACGAGCAGTACTTC. Translated: CASSIGGQTYEQYF.

The table lists this clonotype with many counts. The CDR3 sequence is CASSPRAGGVYNEQFF. DNA of the CDR3: TGTGCCAGCAGCCCCCGAGCGGGAGGGGTTTACAATGAGCAGTTCTTC. The chain employs TRBV7-2 and TRBJ2-1; 10 positions agree with TRBD2. The germline V gene has CDR1 SGHTA and CDR2 FQGNSA. J was trimmed by 4 bases and V by 5 bases; bases with no gene match: 8. The CDR3 covers 16 residues. Combining the CDR3 with reference TRBV7-2 and TRBJ2-1 gives the whole variable domain GAGVSQSPSNKVTEKGKDVELRCDPISGHTALYWYRQSLGQGLEFLIYFQGNSAPDKSGLPSDRFSAERTGGSVSTLTIQRTQQEDSAVYLCASSPRAGGVYNEQFFGPGTRLTVL.

The chain has TRBV7-9 and TRBJ1-2; D is possibly TRBD1 (6 bases). Germline assignment: CDR1 SEHNR and CDR2 FQNEAQ (reference sequence). Trimming cost V 5 bases and J 6 bases, with 16 bases left between them. This CDR3 has 14 residues. The CDR3 here is CASSDSGRGHGYTF. The CDR3 nucleotides read TGTGCCAGCAGCGACTCAGGCAGGGGCCATGGCTACACCTTC.

The V gene is TRBV28, the J gene TRBJ1-5, with D unclear. This CDR3 is 11 amino acids long. CDR1 and CDR2 (germline): MDHEN, SYDVKM. Deletions cut 8 bases from V and 6 bases from J, with 8 bases between. The CDR3 sequence: CASARSQPQHF. Written as DNA, the CDR3 is TGTGCCAGCGCCCGGAGTCAGCCCCAGCATTTT.

This clonotype was counted only a few times. The genes are TRBV7-9 and TRBJ2-3; perhaps TRBD2 as D (7 bases). V was pared by 8 bases and J by 5 bases, with 26 bases between. The CDR3 loop spans 17 amino acids. Germline values: CDR1 SEHNR, CDR2 FQNEAQ (reference sequence). In DNA, the CDR3 is TGTGCCAGCGGCTATTTCGGGGGGCGGGCCCTGCAAGATACGCAGTATTTT. Residues: CASGYFGGRALQDTQYF. The variable domain in full, with the rest retrieved from reference TRBV7-9 and TRBJ2-3, is DTGVSQNPRHKITKRGQNVTFRCDPISEHNRLYWYRQTLGQGPEFLTYFQNEAQLEKSRLLSDRFSAERPKGSFSTLEIQRTEQGDSAMYLCASGYFGGRALQDTQYFGPGTRLTVL.

The chain couples TRBV10-3 to TRBJ1-1, with D unresolved. There are 12 residues in the CDR3. Trimming left V 2 bases short and J 4 bases short, with 5 bases between. The germline gives CDR1 ENHRY, CDR2 SYGVKD. The CDR3 coding sequence is TGTGCCATCAGTGAGGACTCCACTGAAGCTTTCTTT. Its protein product is CAISEDSTEAFF.

The rearrangement uses TRBV28 and TRBJ1-2, with D tentatively TRBD1 (6 bases). The CDR3 has 15 amino acids. V was clipped by 2 bases and J by 8 bases, with 18 bases between them. Germline V gene lookup returns CDR1 MDHEN and CDR2 SYDVKM. CDR3 in amino acids: CASSLSLGGRGGYTF. The CDR3 DNA follows: TGTGCCAGCAGTTTAAGTTTGGGGGGGCGCGGGGGCTACACCTTC.

This clonotype was seen repeatedly, ten times or more. The rearrangement links TRBV28 to TRBJ2-3; D not certain. V lost 2 bases, J lost 1 base, and 13 bases lay in between. The length of the CDR3 is 16 residues. The germline gives CDR1 MDHEN, CDR2 SYDVKM. This CDR3 is CASSLARMGGTDTQYF. The DNA for the CDR3 is TGTGCCAGCAGTTTAGCACGGATGGGTGGCACAGATACGCAGTATTTT.

This rearrangement joins TRBV29-1 to TRBJ2-1, with TRBD2 matching over 10 bases. Germline CDR1 and CDR2: SQVTM and ANQGSEA. The CDR3 spans 13 residues. V dropped 6 bases and J dropped 8; count of bases not matched to a gene: 7. This CDR3 is CSVKRTSGYEQFF. The CDR3 DNA follows: TGCAGCGTCAAACGGACTAGCGGCTATGAGCAGTTCTTC.

In this sample, this clonotype turned up a few times. The chain employs TRBV6-5 and TRBJ2-5; D is perhaps TRBD1 (6 bases). V lost 5 bases and J lost 4, with 17 bases in between. CDR3 length: 15 amino acids. Germline-derived CDR1 and CDR2 are MNHEY and SVGAGI. CDR3: CASSTGRGGGETQYF. CDR3 sequence (DNA): TGTGCCAGCAGTACCGGCCGAGGGGGTGGAGAGACCCAGTACTTC.